Each of the 7 T cell receptor beta chains below was sequenced from the same sample in a study of blood T cell repertoires in COVID-19. Sequenced by immunoSEQ multiplex PCR; TCRdb stores in-frame clones only, minus some. Found here are some 120,000 clones, 80% to 90% of them singletons; the top ten hold around 2.1%. The sample consisted of peripheral blood. The origin of the receptors is a woman aged 50 to 65 with acute or convalescent COVID-19.

J is TRBJ1-1 and V is TRBV19; D might be TRBD1 (6 bases). The CDR3 is made up of 15 amino acids. V was trimmed by 3 bases and J by 0 bases, leaving 11 bases between them. CDR1 and CDR2 from the germline V gene are LNHDA and SQIVND (reference sequence). CDR3 protein: CASSIWDNMNTEAFF. The CDR3 DNA follows: TGTGCCAGTAGTATCTGGGACAATATGAACACTGAAGCTTTCTTT.

This clone has just one count. This sequence joins TRBV10-3 and TRBJ2-1; D may be TRBD1 (5 bases). The V end was cut by 7 bases, the J end by 1 base, with 14 bases between. There are 15 residues in the CDR3. Per germline, CDR1 ENHRY and CDR2 SYGVKD. The CDR3 reads CAINSQDTSYNEQFF. CDR3 sequence (DNA): TGTGCCATCAACAGCCAGGACACGTCCTACAATGAGCAGTTCTTC.

V gene TRBV28 combines with J gene TRBJ2-7, with 9 bases fitting TRBD1. Germline CDR1 and CDR2: MDHEN and SYDVKM. Trimming removed 3 bases from V and 6 bases from J; junction bases left unmatched: 6. The CDR3 covers 14 residues. As DNA, the CDR3 is TGTGCCAGCAGTTTCCGGGACAGGGCGTCCGAGCAGTACTTC. It encodes CASSFRDRASEQYF.

The genes are TRBV5-8 and TRBJ1-6; TRBD1 matches 7 bases. This CDR3 has 14 amino acids. J was trimmed by 5 bases and V by 4 bases; bases with no gene match: 3. Germline values: CDR1 SGHTS, CDR2 YDEGEE. The CDR3 sequence: CASSLGQNNSPLHF. The CDR3 DNA sequence: TGTGCCAGCAGCCTGGGACAGAATAATTCACCCCTCCACTTT.

This chain connects TRBV29-1 to TRBJ2-3; D possibly corresponds to TRBD1 (6 bases). V was clipped by 6 bases and J by 0 bases, with 19 bases between them. CDR3 length: 16 amino acids. The germline V gene has CDR1 SQVTM and CDR2 ANQGSEA. CDR3 bases: TGCAGCGTACCCAGGGGAGACTTAGAGAGCACAGATACGCAGTATTTT. Its translation is CSVPRGDLESTDTQYF.

The rearrangement joins TRBV10-3 to TRBJ1-2; TRBD1 agrees at 8 bases. V gave up 3 bases and J gave up 4 bases; unmatched junction bases: 4. The germline V gene encodes CDR1 ENHRY and CDR2 SYGVKD. The CDR3 runs 14 residues. In nucleotides, the CDR3 is TGTGCCATCAGTGACCAAGGACAGGGCTATGGCTACACCTTC. It translates to CAISDQGQGYGYTF.

This sequence joins TRBV3-1 (or the pseudogene TRBV3-2) and TRBJ2-3; 10 positions match TRBD2. Germline lookup yields CDR1 LGHDT and CDR2 YNNKEL (reference sequence). The trim removed 8 bases at V and 0 bases at J, leaving 8 bases unmatched. The CDR3 contains 16 residues. CDR3 amino acids: CASGWPGLASTDTQYF. In DNA form, the CDR3 reads TGTGCCAGCGGATGGCCGGGACTAGCGAGCACAGATACGCAGTATTTT.